The clone carrying this T cell receptor beta chain was detected only a few times. V lost 5 bases and J lost 2; bases outside the gene matches: 11. The CDR3 has 17 amino acids. Germline V gives CDR1 MDHEN, CDR2 SYDVKM. Data came from immunoSEQ multiplex PCR; TCRdb stores just in-frame clones and leaves some out. Seen here are 50,000 to 75,000 clones, about 80% observed once, and the top ten hold roughly half. The record originates from a study of blood T cell repertoires in COVID-19. The TCR originated in an elderly woman with acute or convalescent COVID-19. Sequenced: peripheral blood. The J gene is TRBJ2-1, the V gene TRBV28, with 8 positions matching TRBD2. The DNA of the CDR3 is TGTGCCAGCAGTGCCCGTGGCAGCGGGAGTCCCTACAATGAGCAGTTCTTC. Protein sequence: CASSARGSGSPYNEQFF.